The present T cell receptor beta chain was sequenced within a study of cytomegalovirus exposure and HLA in healthy donors. Study-wide points: Being productive about 87% or about 30% of the time was typical of most TCR beta V segments in an earlier analysis. A later analysis revealed that TCR association rates differed between HLA loci, peaking at DRB1 and bottoming out at HLA-C.

All the people who gave samples were healthy bone marrow donors. Concerning this clone: Its antigen is undetermined.

PCR used 60 Vbeta primers and 13 Jbeta primers. Profiled with immunoSEQ multiplex PCR; TCRdb holds only in-frame clones, not every one. The sample shows 90,000 to 150,000 clones, roughly 80% of them seen only once. Specimen: PBMCs. The sequence came from a woman in her twenties or thirties in good health and CMV-seropositive.

The CDR3 sequence: CASSQVAGQRNSPLHF. In DNA, the CDR3 is TGCGCCAGCAGCCAAGTGGCGGGACAGAGAAATTCACCCCTCCACTTT. The genes are TRBV4-3 and TRBJ1-6, with 7 bases identical to TRBD1. Trimming took 1 base from V and 7 from J; bases not matched to a gene: 7. The CDR3 is made up of 16 amino acids. From germline, CDR1 is LGHNA and CDR2 YSLEER.